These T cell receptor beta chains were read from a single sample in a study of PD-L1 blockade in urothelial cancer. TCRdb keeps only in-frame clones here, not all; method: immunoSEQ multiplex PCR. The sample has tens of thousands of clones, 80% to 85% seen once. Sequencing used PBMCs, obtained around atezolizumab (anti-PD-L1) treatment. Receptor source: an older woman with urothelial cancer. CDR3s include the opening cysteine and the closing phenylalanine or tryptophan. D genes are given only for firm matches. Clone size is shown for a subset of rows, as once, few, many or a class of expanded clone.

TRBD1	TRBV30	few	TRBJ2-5	CAWRDRGVETQYF	TGTGCCTGGAGGGACAGGGGAGTAGAGACCCAGTACTTC
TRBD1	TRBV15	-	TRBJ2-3	CATSKGQGTHTDTQYF	TGTGCCACCAGCAAGGGACAGGGAACCCACACAGATACGCAGTATTTT
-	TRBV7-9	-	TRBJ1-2	CASSLAAGDPIYGYTF	TGTGCCAGCAGCTTAGCGGCCGGGGATCCTATTTATGGCTACACCTTC
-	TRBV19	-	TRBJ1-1	CASSPQEGGPEAFF	TGTGCCAGTAGTCCCCAGGAAGGAGGTCCTGAAGCTTTCTTT
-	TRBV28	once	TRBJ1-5	CASSSATGSPSNQPQHF	TGTGCCAGCAGTTCCGCGACAGGTTCCCCTAGCAATCAGCCCCAGCATTTT
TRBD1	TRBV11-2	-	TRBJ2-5	CASSQPDRGLEETQYF	TGTGCCAGCAGCCAGCCGGACAGGGGGTTGGAGGAGACCCAGTACTTC
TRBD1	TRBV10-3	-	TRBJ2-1	CAIGRTGGRYYNEQFF	TGTGCCATCGGGCGGACAGGGGGCAGGTACTACAATGAGCAGTTCTTC
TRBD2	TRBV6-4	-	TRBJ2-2	CASRGLAGTGELFF	TGTGCCAGCAGAGGACTAGCGGGTACCGGGGAGCTGTTTTTT
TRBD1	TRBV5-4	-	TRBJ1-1	CASSVTGGSGTEAFF	TGTGCCAGCAGCGTGACAGGGGGCAGCGGCACTGAAGCTTTCTTT
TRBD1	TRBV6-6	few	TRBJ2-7	CASSRDRAYEQYF	TGTGCCAGCAGCCGGGACAGGGCCTACGAGCAGTACTTC
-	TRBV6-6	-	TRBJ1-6	CASSYDGGSSPLHF	TGTGCCAGCAGTTATGATGGGGGGAGCTCACCCCTCCACTTT
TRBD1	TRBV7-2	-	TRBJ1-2	CASSLGQGNYGYTF	TGTGCCAGCAGCTTAGGACAGGGTAACTATGGCTACACCTTC
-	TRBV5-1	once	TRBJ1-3	CASSLSGSRFSGNTIYF	TGCGCCAGCAGCTTGTCCGGGTCCCGCTTTAGTGGAAACACCATATATTTT